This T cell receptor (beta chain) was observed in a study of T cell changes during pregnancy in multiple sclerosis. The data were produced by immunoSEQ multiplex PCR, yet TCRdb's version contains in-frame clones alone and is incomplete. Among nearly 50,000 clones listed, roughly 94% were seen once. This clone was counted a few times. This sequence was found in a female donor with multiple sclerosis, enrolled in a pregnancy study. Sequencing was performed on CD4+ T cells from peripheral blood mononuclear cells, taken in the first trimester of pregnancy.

The CDR3 here is CAWRRREGPQYF. DNA of the CDR3: TGTGCCTGGAGACGGCGGGAGGGACCCCAGTACTTC. This chain joins TRBV30 and TRBJ2-5; 9 bases are shared with TRBD2. The junction had 5 bases not matched to a gene; V was cut back by 3 bases and J by 9 bases. The CDR3 covers 12 residues. Germline V gene data show CDR1 as GTSNPN and CDR2 as SVGIG (reference sequence).